Listed below are T cell receptor beta chains from one sample, sequenced in a study of blood T cell repertoires in COVID-19. Generated by immunoSEQ multiplex PCR, the TCRdb table keeps only in-frame clones and is missing some. The sample lists 55,000 to 80,000 clones, less than 85% occurring once. The sample comprised peripheral blood. All receptors come from a woman aged 80 or over with acute or convalescent COVID-19. The CDR3 runs from the conserved cysteine through the conserved F or W. A D gene is named only where the DNA matches it firmly. A clone size is listed for some rows: how often the clone was seen (once, few, many), or a class if it is expanded.

v_call	j_call	d_call	clone_size	cdr3_nt	cdr3_aa
TRBV19	TRBJ1-5	NA	NA	TGTGCCAGTAGCGGGATCAATCAGCCCCAGCATTTT	CASSGINQPQHF
TRBV27	TRBJ1-2	TRBD1	NA	TGTGCCAGCAGTCGGACAGGGGGCATCTCTAACTATGGCTACACCTTC	CASSRTGGISNYGYTF
TRBV6-5	TRBJ2-1	TRBD2	few	TGTGCCAGCACGGGCGGGAGGGCCGACCTGTTCTTC	CASTGGRADLFF
TRBV6-5	TRBJ1-5	TRBD1	NA	TGTGCCGGAAGACAGGGGAATCAGCCCCAGCATTTT	CAGRQGNQPQHF
TRBV5-1	TRBJ2-7	TRBD1	NA	TGCGCCAGCAGCTTATCGACAGGGGGCGGGTCCTACGAGCAGTACTTC	CASSLSTGGGSYEQYF
TRBV3-1/TRBV3-2	TRBJ1-1	NA	NA	TGTGCCAGCAGCCAAGGGACAGACAACACTGAAGCTTTCTTT	CASSQGTDNTEAFF
TRBV27	TRBJ1-1	NA	NA	TGTGCCAGCAGTTTACTCCGGGGGAACACTGAAGCTTTCTTT	CASSLLRGNTEAFF
TRBV2	TRBJ2-7	TRBD1	NA	TGTGCCAGCAGGCGACAGGGCGGATGGGACGAGCAGTACTTC	CASRRQGGWDEQYF
TRBV3-1/TRBV3-2	TRBJ1-2	NA	NA	TGTGCCAGCAGCCAAGGGGCCGCAGGGCACTATGGCTACACCTTC	CASSQGAAGHYGYTF
TRBV2	TRBJ2-7	NA	NA	TGTGCCAGCAGTGAACCCGCCGGCTACGAGCAGTACTTC	CASSEPAGYEQYF
TRBV7-2	TRBJ2-1	NA	few	TGTGCCAGCAGCTTAACCGGGTTCGGCTCCAGCTCCTACAATGAGCAGTTCTTC	CASSLTGFGSSSYNEQFF
TRBV6-5	TRBJ1-3	TRBD1	NA	TGTGCCAGCAGCCGACAGGGCACCTCTGGAAACACCATATATTTT	CASSRQGTSGNTIYF
TRBV27	TRBJ2-2	NA	few	TGTGCCAGCAGTTTCTCGACGGGAAACACCGGGGAGCTGTTTTTT	CASSFSTGNTGELFF
TRBV6-5	TRBJ2-5	NA	NA	TGTGCCAGCGGTCGACAGCCTCTGGCCCAAGAGACCCAGTACTTC	CASGRQPLAQETQYF
TRBV5-1	TRBJ1-2	TRBD1	many	TGCGCCAGCACTACAGGGGGTAGTGGTGGCTACACCTTC	CASTTGGSGGYTF
TRBV2	TRBJ1-5	TRBD1	NA	TGTGCCAGCAGTATCACAGGGGTCGGCAATCAGCCCCAGCATTTT	CASSITGVGNQPQHF
TRBV19	TRBJ1-1	NA	NA	TGTGCCAGTAAAGGCGGTTACACTGAAGCTTTCTTT	CASKGGYTEAFF
TRBV9	TRBJ2-3	TRBD2	NA	TGTGCCAGCAGCGTAGCGGCGGGGGGATTGTTCGCAGATACGCAGTATTTT	CASSVAAGGLFADTQYF
TRBV12-5	TRBJ2-7	TRBD2	NA	TGTGCTAGTGGTTTAATCCTAGCGGGATCCTACGAGCAGTACTTC	CASGLILAGSYEQYF
TRBV2	TRBJ1-1	NA	NA	TGTGCCAGCCACAATGAAGCTTTCTTT	CASHNEAFF
TRBV9	TRBJ1-2	NA	NA	TGTGCCAGCAGCGTAGTTCTACAGGGTGTAGGCTACACCTTC	CASSVVLQGVGYTF
TRBV9	TRBJ2-5	TRBD1	NA	TGTGCCAGCAGCTTCCTAGGACAGGAGCAAGAGACCCAGTACTTC	CASSFLGQEQETQYF
TRBV7-9	TRBJ1-2	NA	NA	TGTGCCAGCAGCTCGGACACTCCCTATGGCTACACCTTC	CASSSDTPYGYTF
TRBV24-1	TRBJ2-2	TRBD2	once	TGTGCCACCGACGGCGGGAGGAGTCTCACCGGGGAGCTGTTTTTT	CATDGGRSLTGELFF
TRBV20-1	TRBJ1-2	NA	NA	TGCAGTGCTAGTGACACAGGGAAGGAGGACTATGGCTACACCTTC	CSASDTGKEDYGYTF
TRBV5-5	TRBJ2-5	NA	few	TGTGCCAGCAGCTTGAGGCAGGGGCCACTAGAGACCCAGTACTTC	CASSLRQGPLETQYF
TRBV3-1/TRBV3-2	TRBJ1-1	NA	NA	TGTGCCAGCAGCCCGCATGGGGGGGGGAACACTGAAGCTTTCTTT	CASSPHGGGNTEAFF
TRBV5-1	TRBJ1-6	NA	NA	TGCGCCAGCAGCCCCCAAGGACAGTCGGCGGCACCCCTCCACTTT	CASSPQGQSAAPLHF
TRBV6-4	TRBJ2-3	NA	NA	TGTGCCAGCAGTGGAACCGCCGCTATCACAGATACGCAGTATTTT	CASSGTAAITDTQYF
TRBV11-2	TRBJ2-7	TRBD2	NA	TGTGCCAGCAGCTTAGACCGGACTAGCGCCTACGAGCAGTACTTC	CASSLDRTSAYEQYF
TRBV27	TRBJ1-6	NA	NA	TGTGCCAGCAGTTCTAGGGGGGGAAATTCACCCCTCCACTTT	CASSSRGGNSPLHF
TRBV7-3	TRBJ2-7	TRBD1	few	TGTGCCAGCAGCCCAGGACAGGGCAAGCAGTACTTC	CASSPGQGKQYF
TRBV6-5	TRBJ2-5	TRBD2	NA	TGTGCCAGCGGGGTAGCGGGGGAGGAGACCCAGTACTTC	CASGVAGEETQYF
TRBV7-9	TRBJ2-1	NA	NA	TGTGCCAGCAGCTTAGCGGCGGGTTTCGGCAATGAGCAGTTCTTC	CASSLAAGFGNEQFF
TRBV10-3	TRBJ2-5	TRBD1	NA	TGTGCCATCGGACAGGGTGTAGAGACCCAGTACTTC	CAIGQGVETQYF
TRBV7-2	TRBJ1-2	NA	NA	TGTGCCAGCAGCTTAGGAGGGGGTGGCTATGGCTACACCTTC	CASSLGGGGYGYTF
TRBV27	TRBJ1-1	TRBD1	few	TGTGCCAGCATAGACAGGGCTGAAGCTTTCTTT	CASIDRAEAFF
TRBV30	TRBJ1-1	TRBD1	NA	TGTGCCTGGAAAAGACAGGGGGCGATTGAAGCTTTCTTT	CAWKRQGAIEAFF
TRBV4-1	TRBJ2-1	NA	NA	TGCGCCAGCAGCCAAGATCAAGGCGAGGGGGAGTTCTTC	CASSQDQGEGEFF
TRBV12-5	TRBJ1-2	NA	NA	TGTGCTAGTGGTCCACCTAGGCGGGTTCTTAGCGGCTACACCTTC	CASGPPRRVLSGYTF
TRBV5-1	TRBJ2-7	TRBD2	NA	TGCGCCAGCAGCTTAACGGCTAGCGGGTGGAACGAGCAGTACTTC	CASSLTASGWNEQYF
TRBV5-4	TRBJ2-7	TRBD2	NA	TGTGCCAGCAGCTTGGGCGGCGGGGGGAACTCCTACGAGCAGTACTTC	CASSLGGGGNSYEQYF
TRBV24-1	TRBJ2-2	NA	NA	TGTGCCACTTCAGATTACCCGGGGACCGGGGAGCTGTTTTTT	CATSDYPGTGELFF
TRBV19	TRBJ1-1	NA	NA	TGTGCCAGTAGTCCCGGGCTCCGAGGAGGGAACACTGAAGCTTTCTTT	CASSPGLRGGNTEAFF
TRBV18	TRBJ1-1	NA	NA	TGTGCCAGCTCATACCAGTTGAACACTGAAGCTTTCTTT	CASSYQLNTEAFF
TRBV9	TRBJ1-1	NA	NA	TGTGCCAGCAGCCCGAGGCCACAGAACACTGAAGCTTTCTTT	CASSPRPQNTEAFF
TRBV11-2	TRBJ1-2	NA	few	TGTGCCAGCAGCTTAGAACCGGGTACTAACTATGGCTACACCTTC	CASSLEPGTNYGYTF
TRBV5-1	TRBJ2-7	NA	NA	TGCGCCAGCAGCTTCGACTTCGCCTACGAGCAGTACTTC	CASSFDFAYEQYF
TRBV11-2	TRBJ1-1	NA	NA	TGTGCCAGCAGCTTAGAAGGGGTGGGGACTGAAGCTTTCTTT	CASSLEGVGTEAFF
TRBV2	TRBJ1-4	NA	NA	TGTGCCAGCAGTGGTCTACAGGGAACTAATGAAAAACTGTTTTTT	CASSGLQGTNEKLFF
TRBV7-3	TRBJ1-1	NA	NA	TGTGCCAGCAGCTTAAATGCGATCGAGGGGGCTGAAGCTTTCTTT	CASSLNAIEGAEAFF
TRBV9	TRBJ2-3	TRBD2	once	TGTGCCAGCAGCGTAGAGGGTAGCGGGGGTTCCCGGAATACGCAGTATTTT	CASSVEGSGGSRNTQYF
TRBV6-5	TRBJ1-5	TRBD1	NA	TGTGCCAGCAGAGAGACAGGGAGCAATCAGCCCCAGCATTTT	CASRETGSNQPQHF
TRBV6-5	TRBJ1-5	TRBD1	NA	TGTGCCAGCAGCGGAGGGGGCCAGCCCCAGCATTTT	CASSGGGQPQHF
TRBV5-5	TRBJ1-1	NA	NA	TGTGCCAGCAGCGGCTCAGGGGAAGGGAACACTGAAGCTTTCTTT	CASSGSGEGNTEAFF
TRBV19	TRBJ1-6	NA	NA	TGTGCCCTCTCGTCCAGGACTTATAATTCACCCCTCCACTTT	CALSSRTYNSPLHF
TRBV30	TRBJ1-1	TRBD1	NA	TGTGCCTGGGGGACAGGGGGTATTGAAGCTTTCTTT	CAWGTGGIEAFF